The 24 T cell receptor beta chains in this list originate from one sample, sequenced in a study of human T cells and chemical hapten exposure. In TCRdb, the RACE reads were re-called with MiXCR into one record per CDR3 protein. This sample carries a few hundred thousand distinct CDR3 sequences, approximately 5% of them seen once, and the ten largest clones take approximately 2.1%. Time point described: patch test 1, 2 weeks after DPC sensitization. Treatment of the sample: therapeutic diphenylcyclopropenone sensitization with weekly scalp DPC. Sequencing used whole blood, obtained in connection with sensitization to the hapten diphenylcyclopropenone (DPC). The receptors were gathered from a woman in her fifties or sixties with alopecia areata. Some clones in this sample may be carry-over from other donors' samples.

This clonotype was detected only a few times. V usage is TRBV30 and J usage is TRBJ1-2, with D uncertain. Per the germline V gene, CDR1 is GTSNPN and CDR2 is SVGIG (reference sequence). The V end lost 7 bases, the J end lost 6 bases, and 12 bases lay between the germline ends. The CDR3 length is 11 residues. The CDR3 spells CAYHGEDGYTF. CDR3 bases: TGTGCCTACCACGGCGAAGATGGCTACACCTTC.

There are a few counts of this clonotype. This chain links TRBV12-3 or TRBV12-4 with TRBJ1-2; the match to TRBD1 covers 9 bases. Unmatched junction bases numbered 5, after V lost 6 bases and J lost 3 bases. This CDR3 region has 14 residues. The CDR3 DNA sequence: TGTGCCAGCAGGTACAGGGGGCGCGACTATGGCTACACCTTC. Its translation is CASRYRGRDYGYTF.

This clonotype was observed a few times. This chain links TRBV6-6 with TRBJ2-7; 7 positions agree with TRBD1. From germline, CDR1 is MNHNY and CDR2 SVGAGI (reference sequence). V lost 5 bases to trimming and J lost 2 bases; unmatched junction nucleotides: 6. The CDR3 has 14 residues. For the CDR3, the DNA is TGTGCCAGCAGTGACACAGGGGCCCCCTACGAGCAGTACTTC. This sequence encodes CASSDTGAPYEQYF.

This chain uses TRBV2 with TRBJ1-2; D gene ambiguous. Trimming left V 0 bases short and J 6 bases short, with 11 bases between. The CDR3 has 14 amino acids. Germline V gives CDR1 SNHLY, CDR2 FYNNEI. The chain's CDR3 is CASSEARTQDGYTF. The CDR3 DNA follows: TGTGCCAGCAGTGAAGCTAGGACTCAGGATGGCTACACCTTC. Supplemented by reference TRBV2 and TRBJ1-2, the full variable domain reads EPEVTQTPSHQVTQMGQEVILRCVPISNHLYFYWYRQILGQKVEFLVSFYNNEISEKSEIFDDQFSVERPDGSNFTLKIRSTKLEDSAMYFCASSEARTQDGYTFGSGTRLTVV.

In its sample, this clonotype was seen many times. The chain recombines TRBV27 with TRBJ2-1, with D uncertain. The CDR3 runs 11 residues. V was shortened by 5 bases and J by 8 bases, with 7 bases between the two germline ends. CDR1 and CDR2 (germline): MNHEY, SMNVEV (reference sequence). The CDR3 sequence: CASSRLHEQFF. The CDR3 nucleotides are TGTGCCAGCAGTCGTCTCCATGAGCAGTTCTTC.

The chain couples TRBV20-1 to TRBJ1-6; D remains ambiguous. Germline V gene sequence: CDR1 DFQATT, CDR2 SNEGSKA (reference sequence). Between the trimmed V and J ends, which lost 4 bases and 3 bases, there was a span of 10 bases. This CDR3 region has 14 residues. The CDR3 sequence is CSAKTEYYNSPLHF. In DNA, the CDR3 is TGCAGTGCTAAAACAGAATACTATAATTCACCCCTCCACTTT.

The V call is TRBV7-2, the J call TRBJ2-3; the D gene is possibly TRBD2 (6 bases). V was shortened by 5 bases and J by 2 bases, with 17 bases between the two germline ends. The CDR3 consists of 16 residues. CDR1 and CDR2 from the germline V gene are SGHTA and FQGNSA. Written as DNA, the CDR3 is TGTGCCAGCAGCCCGGGGGAGTGGCTGTACACAGATACGCAGTATTTT. Amino acids: CASSPGEWLYTDTQYF.

This clonotype showed up many times. The chain joins TRBV27 to TRBJ2-3; weak D call: TRBD2 (5 bases). Between the trimmed V and J ends, which lost 6 bases and 5 bases, there was a span of 18 bases. This CDR3 is built from 15 residues. Germline values: CDR1 MNHEY, CDR2 SMNVEV (reference sequence). The CDR3 region has the DNA TGTGCCAGCAGGCCCCTACGGGAAATTGAAGATACGCAGTATTTT. This codes for CASRPLREIEDTQYF.

This clonotype was seen more than once but under ten times. The rearrangement joins TRBV6-1 to TRBJ1-1; D unresolved. In germline, CDR1 is MNHNS, CDR2 SASEGT. The CDR3 loop spans 18 amino acids. V was trimmed by 6 bases and J by 1 base, leaving 24 bases between them. In nucleotides, the CDR3 is TGTGCCAGCAGCCGACTATTTTACATTCCCGACCAGAACACTGAAGCTTTCTTT. It yields the protein CASSRLFYIPDQNTEAFF.

This clonotype was observed many times. J is TRBJ2-7 and V is TRBV5-8; 8 bases are a match to TRBD1. Germline loops: CDR1 SGHTS, CDR2 YDEGEE. The CDR3 sequence is 14 residues long. The J segment lost 3 bases and the V segment lost 4 bases, leaving 6 bases of the junction unmatched. CDR3 loop: CASSGGQGYYEQYF. As DNA, the CDR3 is TGTGCCAGCAGCGGCGGACAGGGTTACTACGAGCAGTACTTC.

The sample holds many counts of this clonotype. V gene TRBV28 combines with J gene TRBJ2-6; tentatively, D is TRBD2 (5 bases). CDR3 length: 15 residues. CDR1 is MDHEN, CDR2 SYDVKM, per germline. Trimming took 3 bases from V and 0 from J, leaving 6 bases between them. The CDR3: CASSFGISGANVLTF. The CDR3 bases are TGTGCCAGCAGTTTCGGGATCTCTGGGGCCAACGTCCTGACTTTC.

The chain couples TRBV27 to TRBJ2-3; no firm D call. Trimming left V 6 bases short and J 4 bases short, with 17 bases between. Germline CDR1 is MNHEY and CDR2 is SMNVEV (reference sequence). The CDR3 covers 15 residues. DNA for the CDR3: TGTGCCAGCAGGAGCCTCACCCTGAGGCCAGATACGCAGTATTTT. It yields the protein CASRSLTLRPDTQYF.

In its sample, this clonotype was seen once. The junction shows a germline mismatch at one end, possibly a read error. V usage is TRBV29-1 and J usage is TRBJ1-1; perhaps TRBD1 as D (5 bases). CDR3 size: 13 residues. Germline CDR1 and CDR2: SQVTM and ANQGSEA. CDR3 in DNA: TGCAGAGTCCGTGAGGCTGGGGCCACTGAAGCTTACTTT. Amino acid sequence: CRVREAGATEAYF.

This clonotype has at least ten counts. The chain joins TRBV7-2 to TRBJ1-1; no clear D. Germline CDR1 reads SGHTA; CDR2 reads FQGNSA. Deletions cut 0 bases from V and 7 bases from J, with 9 bases between. The CDR3 length is 13 residues. The CDR3 nucleotides are TGTGCCAGCAGCTTAGCGAAGGGTGGTGAAGCTTTCTTT. Amino acids: CASSLAKGGEAFF.

Only a few counts were recorded for this clonotype. This CDR3 is CARDREIPYEQYF. The CDR3 DNA reads as TGTGCCAGGGACAGGGAAATTCCCTACGAGCAGTACTTC. This chain uses TRBV6-5 with TRBJ2-7; TRBD1 matches at 8 bases. V trimming: 9 bases; J trimming: 2 bases; junction bases outside the gene matches: 6. The CDR3 spans 13 residues. Germline V gene lookup returns CDR1 MNHEY and CDR2 SVGAGI.

This clonotype has only a few counts. The chain combines TRBV6-1 with TRBJ1-1; no clear D gene. This CDR3 has 14 residues. The ends were cut back, 1 base at V and 1 base at J, with 7 bases in the middle. Germline V gene sequence: CDR1 MNHNS, CDR2 SASEGT. The chain's CDR3 is CASSEEEGNTEAFF. In nucleotides, the CDR3 is TGTGCCAGCAGTGAAGAGGAAGGGAACACTGAAGCTTTCTTT.

For this clonotype: A much larger clone sits a single nucleotide away, making a read error possible. The chain recombines TRBV25-1 with TRBJ1-2; maybe TRBD1 (5 bases). This CDR3 contains 13 residues. V lost 6 bases, J lost 10 bases, and 18 bases lay in between. Germline-derived CDR1 and CDR2 are MGHDK and SYGVNS. Here the CDR3 DNA reads TGTGCCAGCAGCTTAGGCTGGGGCCATGTCTACACCTTC. This codes for CASSLGWGHVYTF.

This clonotype was counted only a few times. The chain combines TRBV28 with TRBJ2-6; tentatively, D is TRBD2 (5 bases). This CDR3 region has 16 residues. Germline CDR1 MDHEN, CDR2 SYDVKM. Deletions cut 6 bases from V and 1 base from J, with 13 bases between. CDR3 region: CASRRGPGSGANVLTF. Written as DNA, the CDR3 is TGTGCCAGCAGACGCGGACCGGGGTCTGGGGCCAACGTCCTGACTTTC.

This clonotype has only a few counts. This chain links TRBV20-1 with TRBJ2-2; D possibly corresponds to TRBD1 (5 bases). The CDR3 is 16 amino acids. Germline V gene sequence: CDR1 DFQATT, CDR2 SNEGSKA (reference sequence). Between the trimmed V and J ends, which lost 3 bases and 2 bases, there was a span of 16 bases. The CDR3 DNA is TGCAGTGCTAGGCCATCAGGACAAGTCAACACCGGGGAGCTGTTTTTT. This encodes CSARPSGQVNTGELFF.

This clonotype was picked up many times. The chain carries TRBV20-1 and TRBJ2-2; weak D call: TRBD1 (7 bases). Trimming took off 5 bases at V and 5 bases at J, with 15 bases between the two ends. This CDR3 has 14 residues. In germline, CDR1 is DFQATT, CDR2 SNEGSKA (reference sequence). CDR3 DNA: TGCAGTGCTCTCAGGGGGGCGGGGACCGGGGAGCTGTTTTTT. Translation: CSALRGAGTGELFF.

This clonotype was seen many times. This sequence joins TRBV2 and TRBJ1-4; weak D call: TRBD1 (5 bases). CDR3 length equals 14 residues. The ends were cut back, 11 bases at V and 4 bases at J, with 17 bases in the middle. The V gene's germline CDR1 is SNHLY and CDR2 FYNNEI. DNA for the CDR3: TGTGCCGGGTCTGGTCGGGGCGATAATGAAAAACTGTTTTTT. Its translation: CAGSGRGDNEKLFF.

This clonotype was observed many times. The chain uses TRBV12-3 or TRBV12-4 and TRBJ2-2, with D possibly TRBD1 on 7 matching bases. This CDR3 comprises 14 residues. V gave up 3 bases and J gave up 6 bases, with 11 bases separating them. The CDR3 reads CASSFGGTAGELFF. The CDR3 nucleotides are TGTGCCAGCAGTTTCGGCGGGACAGCCGGGGAGCTGTTTTTT.

On this clonotype: With a much larger clone just one base away, this may be a read error. CDR3 sequence: CASSATGPRGYTF. The CDR3, as DNA: TGTGCCAGCAGTGCGACCGGTCCGAGAGGCTACACCTTC. The chain uses TRBV25-1 and TRBJ1-2; D remains ambiguous. Trimming left V 4 bases short and J 8 bases short, with 14 bases between. CDR3 length equals 13 residues. Germline V CDR1 and CDR2: MGHDK, SYGVNS.

There are many counts of this clonotype. This rearrangement joins TRBV5-1 to TRBJ2-7; 8 nucleotides match TRBD1. In germline, CDR1 is SGHRS, CDR2 YFSETQ. V was pared by 2 bases and J by 5 bases, with 12 bases of the junction left unmatched. The length of the CDR3 is 16 residues. CDR3 loop: CASSFILGQETHEQYF. The CDR3 DNA follows: TGCGCCAGCAGCTTCATTCTGGGACAGGAGACCCACGAGCAGTACTTC. Full variable domain (missing parts from reference TRBV5-1 and TRBJ2-7): KAGVTQTPRYLIKTRGQQVTLSCSPISGHRSVSWYQQTPGQGLQFLFEYFSETQRNKGNFPGRFSGRQFSNSRSEMNVSTLELGDSALYLCASSFILGQETHEQYFGPGTRLTVT.